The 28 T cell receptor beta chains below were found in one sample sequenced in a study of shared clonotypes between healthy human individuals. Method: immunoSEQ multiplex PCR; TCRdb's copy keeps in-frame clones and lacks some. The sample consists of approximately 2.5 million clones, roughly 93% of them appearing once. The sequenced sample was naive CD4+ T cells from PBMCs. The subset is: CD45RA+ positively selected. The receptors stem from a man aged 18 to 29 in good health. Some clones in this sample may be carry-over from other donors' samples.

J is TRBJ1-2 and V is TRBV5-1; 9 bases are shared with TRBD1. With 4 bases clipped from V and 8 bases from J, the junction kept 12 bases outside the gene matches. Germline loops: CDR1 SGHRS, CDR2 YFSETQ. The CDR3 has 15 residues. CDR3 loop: CASSTTPGQGSGYTF. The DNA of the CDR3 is TGCGCCAGCAGCACAACGCCGGGACAGGGTTCCGGCTACACCTTC.

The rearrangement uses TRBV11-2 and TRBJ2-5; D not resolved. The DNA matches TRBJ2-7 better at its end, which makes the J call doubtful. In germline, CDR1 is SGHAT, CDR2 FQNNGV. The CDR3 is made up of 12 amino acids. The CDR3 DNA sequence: TGTGCCAGCAGCTCGACGGGCTACGAGCAGTACTTC. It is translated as CASSSTGYEQYF.

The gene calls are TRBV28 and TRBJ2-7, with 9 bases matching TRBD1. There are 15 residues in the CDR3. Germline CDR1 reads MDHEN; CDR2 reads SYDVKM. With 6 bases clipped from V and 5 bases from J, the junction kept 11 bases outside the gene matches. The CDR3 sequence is CASRSPGQGLHEQYF. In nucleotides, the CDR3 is TGTGCCAGCAGATCCCCGGGACAGGGTTTACACGAGCAGTACTTC.

CDR3 DNA: TGCGCCAGCAGCAGAGGGGTCGAAACCGGGGAGCTGTTTTTT. It specifies CASSRGVETGELFF. The chain links TRBV5-1 to TRBJ2-2; D may be TRBD1 or TRBD2 (5 bases each). Germline V gene sequence: CDR1 SGHRS, CDR2 YFSETQ. This CDR3 is 14 amino acids long. V gave up 4 bases and J gave up 5 bases, with 12 bases separating them. The full variable domain, completed using reference TRBV5-1 and TRBJ2-2, is KAGVTQTPRYLIKTRGQQVTLSCSPISGHRSVSWYQQTPGQGLQFLFEYFSETQRNKGNFPGRFSGRQFSNSRSEMNVSTLELGDSALYLCASSRGVETGELFFGEGSRLTVL.

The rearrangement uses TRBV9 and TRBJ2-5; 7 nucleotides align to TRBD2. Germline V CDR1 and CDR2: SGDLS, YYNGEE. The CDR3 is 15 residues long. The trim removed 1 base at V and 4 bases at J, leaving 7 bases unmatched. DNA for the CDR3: TGTGCCAGCAGCGTAAGTCTAGCTAGCGGAGAGACCCAGTACTTC. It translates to CASSVSLASGETQYF.

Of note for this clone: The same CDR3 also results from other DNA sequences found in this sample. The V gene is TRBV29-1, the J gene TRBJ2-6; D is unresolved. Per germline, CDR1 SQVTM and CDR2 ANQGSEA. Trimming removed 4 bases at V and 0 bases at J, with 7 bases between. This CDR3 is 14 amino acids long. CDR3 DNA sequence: TGCAGCGTTGGGATCAGCTCTGGGGCCAACGTCCTGACTTTC. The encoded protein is CSVGISSGANVLTF.

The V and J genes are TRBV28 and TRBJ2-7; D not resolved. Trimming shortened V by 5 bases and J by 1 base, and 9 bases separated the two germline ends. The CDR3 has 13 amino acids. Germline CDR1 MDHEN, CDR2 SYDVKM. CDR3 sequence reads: CASSRVASYEQYF. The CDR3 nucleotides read TGTGCCAGCAGTCGTGTAGCATCCTACGAGCAGTACTTC.

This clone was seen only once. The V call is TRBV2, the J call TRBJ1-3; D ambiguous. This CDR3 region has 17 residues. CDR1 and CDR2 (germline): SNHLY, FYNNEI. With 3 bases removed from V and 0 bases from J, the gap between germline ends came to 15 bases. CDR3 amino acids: CASSEGGARLSGNTIYF. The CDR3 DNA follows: TGTGCCAGCAGTGAGGGCGGCGCCCGGCTCTCTGGAAACACCATATATTTT. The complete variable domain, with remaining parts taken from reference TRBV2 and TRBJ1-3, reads EPEVTQTPSHQVTQMGQEVILRCVPISNHLYFYWYRQILGQKVEFLVSFYNNEISEKSEIFDDQFSVERPDGSNFTLKIRSTKLEDSAMYFCASSEGGARLSGNTIYFGEGSWLTVV.

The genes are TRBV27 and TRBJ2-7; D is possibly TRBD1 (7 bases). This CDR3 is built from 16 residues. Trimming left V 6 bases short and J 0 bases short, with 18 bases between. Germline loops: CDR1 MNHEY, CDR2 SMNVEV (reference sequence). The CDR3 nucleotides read TGTGCCAGCAGGAGACAGGGACTGGAAGACTCCTACGAGCAGTACTTC. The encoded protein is CASRRQGLEDSYEQYF.

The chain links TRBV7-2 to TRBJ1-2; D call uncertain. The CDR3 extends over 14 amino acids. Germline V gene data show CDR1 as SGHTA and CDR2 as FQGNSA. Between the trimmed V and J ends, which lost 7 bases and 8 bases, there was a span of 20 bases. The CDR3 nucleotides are TGTGCCAGCACCCAGCAGACCGCTCCGTCCGGCTACACCTTC. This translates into CASTQQTAPSGYTF.

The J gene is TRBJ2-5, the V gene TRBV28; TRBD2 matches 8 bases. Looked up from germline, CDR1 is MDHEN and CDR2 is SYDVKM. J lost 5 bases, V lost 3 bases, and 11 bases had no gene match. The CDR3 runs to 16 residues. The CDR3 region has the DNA TGTGCCAGCAGTTTGGGGACTAGGGCCCCCGCGGAGACCCAGTACTTC. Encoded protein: CASSLGTRAPAETQYF. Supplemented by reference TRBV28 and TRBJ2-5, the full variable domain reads DVKVTQSSRYLVKRTGEKVFLECVQDMDHENMFWYRQDPGLGLRLIYFSYDVKMKEKGDIPEGYSVSREKKERFSLILESASTNQTSMYLCASSLGTRAPAETQYFGPGTRLLVL.

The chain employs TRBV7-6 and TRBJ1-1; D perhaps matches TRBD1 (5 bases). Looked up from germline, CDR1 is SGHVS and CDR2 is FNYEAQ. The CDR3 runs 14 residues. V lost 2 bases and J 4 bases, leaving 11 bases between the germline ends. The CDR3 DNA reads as TGTGCCAGCAGCTTAAACCCCGGGGCCACTGAAGCTTTCTTT. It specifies CASSLNPGATEAFF.

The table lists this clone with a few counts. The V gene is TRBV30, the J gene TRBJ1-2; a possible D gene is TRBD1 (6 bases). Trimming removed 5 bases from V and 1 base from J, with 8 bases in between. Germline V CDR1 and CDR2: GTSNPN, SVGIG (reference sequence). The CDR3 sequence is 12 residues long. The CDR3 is CAWGQNNYGYTF. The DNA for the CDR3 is TGTGCCTGGGGACAGAATAACTATGGCTACACCTTC.

CDR3 residues: CASSQQRTDYTF. The CDR3 bases are TGTGCCAGCAGTCAGCAGAGGACAGACTACACCTTC. The J gene is TRBJ1-2, the V gene TRBV25-1, with D perhaps matching TRBD1 (6 bases). The CDR3 consists of 12 residues. Germline V gene lookup returns CDR1 MGHDK and CDR2 SYGVNS. Trimming removed 5 bases from V and 10 bases from J, with 14 bases in between.

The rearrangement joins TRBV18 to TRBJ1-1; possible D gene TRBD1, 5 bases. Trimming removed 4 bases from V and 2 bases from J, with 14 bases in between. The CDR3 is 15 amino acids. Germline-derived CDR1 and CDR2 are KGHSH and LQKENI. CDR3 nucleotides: TGTGCCAGCTCACGGGTCGGAGGGGCAAACACTGAAGCTTTCTTT. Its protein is CASSRVGGANTEAFF.

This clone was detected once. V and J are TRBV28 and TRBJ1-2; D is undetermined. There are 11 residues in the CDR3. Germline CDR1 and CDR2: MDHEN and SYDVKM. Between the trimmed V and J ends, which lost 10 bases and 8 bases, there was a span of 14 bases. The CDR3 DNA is TGTGCCATCCACACTGGAGGGGGCTACACCTTC. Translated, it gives CAIHTGGGYTF.

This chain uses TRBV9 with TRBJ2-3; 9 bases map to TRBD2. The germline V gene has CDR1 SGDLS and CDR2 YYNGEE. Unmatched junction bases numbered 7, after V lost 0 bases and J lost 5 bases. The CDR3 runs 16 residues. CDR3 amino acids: CASSVDGREGRDTQYF. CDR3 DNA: TGTGCCAGCAGCGTAGATGGGCGGGAGGGCAGAGATACGCAGTATTTT.

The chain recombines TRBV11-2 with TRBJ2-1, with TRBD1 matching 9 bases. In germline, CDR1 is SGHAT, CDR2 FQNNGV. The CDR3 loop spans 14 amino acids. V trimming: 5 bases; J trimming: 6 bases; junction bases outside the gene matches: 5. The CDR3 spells CASSKGTGFNEQFF. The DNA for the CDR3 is TGTGCCAGCAGCAAAGGGACAGGGTTCAATGAGCAGTTCTTC.

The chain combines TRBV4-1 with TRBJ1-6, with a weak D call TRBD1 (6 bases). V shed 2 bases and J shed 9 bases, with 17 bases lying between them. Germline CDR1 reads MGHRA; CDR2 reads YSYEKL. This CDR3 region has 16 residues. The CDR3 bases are TGCGCCAGCAGCCAAATCACAGGGACTCGGGGTTCACCCCTCCACTTT. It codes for CASSQITGTRGSPLHF.

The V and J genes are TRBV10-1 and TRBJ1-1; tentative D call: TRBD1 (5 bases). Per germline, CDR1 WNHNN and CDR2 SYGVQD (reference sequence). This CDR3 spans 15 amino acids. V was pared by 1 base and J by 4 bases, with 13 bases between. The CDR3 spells CASSELKGTFTEAFF. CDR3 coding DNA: TGCGCCAGCAGTGAGTTAAAGGGGACGTTCACTGAAGCTTTCTTT.

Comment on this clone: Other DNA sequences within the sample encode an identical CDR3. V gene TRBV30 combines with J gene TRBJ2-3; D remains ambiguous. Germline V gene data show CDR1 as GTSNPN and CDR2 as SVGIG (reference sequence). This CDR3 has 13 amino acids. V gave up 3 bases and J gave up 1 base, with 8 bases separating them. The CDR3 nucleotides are TGTGCCTGGAGCCCCGGCGGCACAGATACGCAGTATTTT. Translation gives CAWSPGGTDTQYF.

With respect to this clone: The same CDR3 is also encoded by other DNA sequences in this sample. CDR3 residues: CASSLSPQGSGELFF. CDR3 bases: TGCGCCAGCAGCCTGTCCCCCCAGGGTTCGGGGGAGCTGTTTTTT. V is TRBV5-1 and J is TRBJ2-2, with D possibly being TRBD1 (5 bases). The V end lost 4 bases, the J end lost 8 bases, and 18 bases lay between the germline ends. Germline assignment: CDR1 SGHRS and CDR2 YFSETQ. The CDR3 consists of 15 residues.

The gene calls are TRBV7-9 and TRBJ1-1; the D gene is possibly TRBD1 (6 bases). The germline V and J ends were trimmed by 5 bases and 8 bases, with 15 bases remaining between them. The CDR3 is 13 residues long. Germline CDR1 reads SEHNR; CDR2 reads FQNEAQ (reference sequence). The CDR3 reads CASSRSGVREAFF. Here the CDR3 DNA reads TGTGCCAGCAGCCGTTCAGGGGTCAGAGAAGCTTTCTTT.

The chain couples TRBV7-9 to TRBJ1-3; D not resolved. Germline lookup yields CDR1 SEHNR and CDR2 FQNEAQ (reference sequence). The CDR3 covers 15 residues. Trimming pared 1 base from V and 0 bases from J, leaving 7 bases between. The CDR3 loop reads CASSLGRPSGNTIYF. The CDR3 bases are TGTGCCAGCAGCTTAGGCAGGCCCTCTGGAAACACCATATATTTT.

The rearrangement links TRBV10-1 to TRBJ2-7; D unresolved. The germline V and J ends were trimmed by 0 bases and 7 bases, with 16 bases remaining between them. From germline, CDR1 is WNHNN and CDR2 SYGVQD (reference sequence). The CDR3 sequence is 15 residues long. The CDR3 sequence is CASSESTASLGEQYF. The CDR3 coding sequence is TGCGCCAGCAGTGAGTCGACGGCCTCCTTAGGGGAGCAGTACTTC.

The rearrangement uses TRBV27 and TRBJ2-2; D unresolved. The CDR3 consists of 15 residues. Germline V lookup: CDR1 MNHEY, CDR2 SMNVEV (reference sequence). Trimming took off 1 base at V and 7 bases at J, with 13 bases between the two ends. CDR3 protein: CASSLYASRGGELFF. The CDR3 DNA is TGTGCCAGCAGTTTATATGCCAGCCGAGGCGGGGAGCTGTTTTTT.

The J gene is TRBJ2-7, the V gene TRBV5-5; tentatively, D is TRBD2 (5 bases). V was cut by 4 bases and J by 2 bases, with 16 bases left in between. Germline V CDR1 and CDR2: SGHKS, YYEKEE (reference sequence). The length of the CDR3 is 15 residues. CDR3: CASSQMGAVTYEQYF. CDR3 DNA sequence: TGTGCCAGCAGCCAGATGGGAGCGGTGACCTACGAGCAGTACTTC.

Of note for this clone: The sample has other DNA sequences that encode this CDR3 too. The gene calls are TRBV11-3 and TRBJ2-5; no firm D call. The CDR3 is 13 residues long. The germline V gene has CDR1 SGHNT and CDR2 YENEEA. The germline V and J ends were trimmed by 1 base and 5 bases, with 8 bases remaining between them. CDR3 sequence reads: CASSLAGVETQYF. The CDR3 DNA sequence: TGTGCCAGCAGCTTAGCTGGGGTTGAGACCCAGTACTTC.